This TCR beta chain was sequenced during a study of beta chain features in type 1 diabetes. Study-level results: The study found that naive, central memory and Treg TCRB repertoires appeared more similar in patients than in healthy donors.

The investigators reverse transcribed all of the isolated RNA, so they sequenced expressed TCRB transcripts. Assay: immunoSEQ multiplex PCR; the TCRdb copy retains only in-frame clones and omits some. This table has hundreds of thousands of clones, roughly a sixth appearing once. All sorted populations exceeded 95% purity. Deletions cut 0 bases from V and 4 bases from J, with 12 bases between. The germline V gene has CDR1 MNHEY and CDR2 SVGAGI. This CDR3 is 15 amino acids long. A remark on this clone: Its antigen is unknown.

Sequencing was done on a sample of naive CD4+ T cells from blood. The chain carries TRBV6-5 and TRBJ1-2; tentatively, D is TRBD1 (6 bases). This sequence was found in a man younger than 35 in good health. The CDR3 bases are TGTGCCAGCAGTTACTCTGGGGGCACGGGCTATGGCTACACCTTC. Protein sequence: CASSYSGGTGYGYTF.